The 13 T cell receptor beta chains given below trace back to one sample, sequenced in a study of read filtering for tumor transcriptome and immune sequencing. This library used around 400 ng RNA and molecular barcoded adaptors spanning alpha/delta and beta/gamma chains. Via MiXCR, TCRdb re-called the reads, giving one row per CDR3 protein. This table holds about 57,000 distinct CDR3 sequences, roughly 13% found once. The sequencing input was a population of CD138-negative cells sorted from bone marrow. The receptors originated from a donor aged 40 or over with multiple myeloma.

This clonotype was observed a single time. CDR3 coding DNA: TGTGCCAGCAGTGTAAGGGTCCTTGGGACAGGCAACTATGGCTACACCTTC. Its protein product is CASSVRVLGTGNYGYTF. The chain couples TRBV12-3 or TRBV12-4 to TRBJ1-2, with TRBD1 identical over 8 bases. V gave up 5 bases and J gave up 2 bases; unmatched junction bases: 13. The CDR3 is 17 residues long.

This clonotype was found many times. This chain uses TRBV7-2 with TRBJ2-3; D gene ambiguous. The CDR3 is 13 residues long. V was pared by 2 bases and J by 0 bases, with 3 bases between. The V gene's germline CDR1 is SGHTA and CDR2 FQGNSA. This CDR3 is CASSLLSTDTQYF. DNA of the CDR3: TGTGCCAGCAGCTTACTTAGCACAGATACGCAGTATTTT.

This clonotype was picked up many times. The chain joins TRBV11-1 to TRBJ2-1, with TRBD2 matching 12 bases. Germline V gene lookup returns CDR1 SGHAT and CDR2 FQDESV (reference sequence). The V gene end was trimmed by 5 bases and the J gene end by 8 bases; junction bases not matched to a gene: 16. The CDR3 spans 18 residues. The CDR3 DNA reads as TGTGCCAGCAGCCAGGACAGCTCCTCTAGCGGGAGGGCCTATGAGCAGTTCTTC. Its translation: CASSQDSSSSGRAYEQFF.

This clonotype has a count of ten or more. In nucleotides, the CDR3 is TGCAGCGTTGAACAGGGGGCGGGTGGAAACACCATATATTTT. The encoded protein is CSVEQGAGGNTIYF. The chain joins TRBV29-1 to TRBJ1-3, with 8 bases lining up with TRBD1. The germline V gene has CDR1 SQVTM and CDR2 ANQGSEA. Unmatched junction bases numbered 3, after V lost 2 bases and J lost 3 bases. The CDR3 runs to 14 residues.

This clonotype has a count of ten or more. The chain has TRBV4-3 and TRBJ2-1; maybe TRBD2 (5 bases). Per the germline V gene, CDR1 is LGHNA and CDR2 is YSLEER. V lost 0 bases, J lost 2 bases, and 11 bases lay in between. The CDR3 extends over 16 amino acids. The CDR3 nucleotides read TGCGCCAGCAGCCAAGATCCAGCTAGCCCCTACAATGAGCAGTTCTTC. Residues: CASSQDPASPYNEQFF.

The table lists this clonotype with many counts. This chain joins TRBV7-9 and TRBJ1-4; D remains ambiguous. The CDR3 runs to 14 residues. Deletions cut 1 base from V and 5 bases from J, with 8 bases between. Germline assignment: CDR1 SEHNR and CDR2 FQNEAQ (reference sequence). The CDR3 loop is CASSLGEENEKLFF. The CDR3 DNA sequence: TGTGCCAGCAGCTTAGGTGAAGAGAATGAAAAACTGTTTTTT. The full variable domain, its missing parts supplied by reference TRBV7-9 and TRBJ1-4, is DTGVSQNPRHKITKRGQNVTFRCDPISEHNRLYWYRQTLGQGPEFLTYFQNEAQLEKSRLLSDRFSAERPKGSFSTLEIQRTEQGDSAMYLCASSLGEENEKLFFGSGTQLSVL.

This clonotype showed up many times. The chain couples TRBV20-1 to TRBJ1-5; the D gene is possibly TRBD1 (6 bases). V was trimmed by 4 bases and J by 11 bases, leaving 21 bases between them. Per germline, CDR1 DFQATT and CDR2 SNEGSKA (reference sequence). The CDR3 has 14 residues. CDR3 bases: TGCAGTGCTAAAGTGGATGGGGGGCAGTTGTCCCAGCATTTT. It specifies CSAKVDGGQLSQHF.

In this sample, this clonotype turned up many times. The chain couples TRBV7-9 to TRBJ2-3; D is ambiguous. Between the trimmed V and J ends, which lost 0 bases and 5 bases, there was a span of 9 bases. Germline V gives CDR1 SEHNR, CDR2 FQNEAQ (reference sequence). The CDR3 runs 14 residues. CDR3 DNA sequence: TGTGCCAGCAGCTTAGCTTCTAGGGTAGATACGCAGTATTTT. It encodes CASSLASRVDTQYF.

This clonotype was observed a few times. The chain combines TRBV28 with TRBJ2-6, with 7 nucleotides matching TRBD1. The CDR3 loop spans 16 amino acids. CDR1 is MDHEN, CDR2 SYDVKM, per germline. The junction had 7 bases not matched to a gene; V was cut back by 8 bases and J by 0 bases. This CDR3 reads CASAGTDHSGANVLTF. The CDR3 DNA reads as TGTGCCAGCGCAGGGACAGACCACTCTGGGGCCAACGTCCTGACTTTC.

This clonotype came up a few times. Here the CDR3 DNA reads TGTGCCAGTAGTATGGTACGGGGCGGCGGCTACACCTTC. This codes for CASSMVRGGGYTF. This rearrangement joins TRBV19 to TRBJ1-2, with D perhaps matching TRBD1 (5 bases). V lost 3 bases to trimming and J lost 8 bases, with 13 bases between them. CDR1 and CDR2 (germline): LNHDA, SQIVND (reference sequence). The CDR3 covers 13 residues.

J is TRBJ2-7 and V is TRBV7-3; possibly TRBD1 for D (5 bases). Germline loops: CDR1 SGHTA, CDR2 FQGTGA. Trimming took 5 bases from V and 6 from J, leaving 14 bases between them. This CDR3 region has 13 residues. CDR3 region: CASSATARAEQYF. The CDR3 coding sequence is TGTGCCAGCAGCGCAACAGCCAGGGCCGAGCAGTACTTC.

Ten or more counts support this clonotype. V and J are TRBV28 and TRBJ1-1; D is uncertain. Trimming took off 7 bases at V and 1 base at J, with 16 bases between the two ends. The CDR3 consists of 15 residues. In germline, CDR1 is MDHEN, CDR2 SYDVKM. The CDR3 DNA is TGTGCCAGCACGCGGGCGTCTAATAGGAACACTGAAGCTTTCTTT. The encoded protein is CASTRASNRNTEAFF.

On this clonotype: This may arise from a read error, as a much more abundant clone is one base away. The chain combines TRBV28 with TRBJ2-2; the D is unclear. The CDR3 runs to 13 residues. The V gene's germline CDR1 is MDHEN and CDR2 SYDVKM. The germline V and J ends were trimmed by 7 bases and 4 bases, with 10 bases remaining between them. The CDR3 nucleotides read TGTGCCAGCACCTCCTCCCTCACCGGGGAGCTGTTTTTT. It is translated as CASTSSLTGELFF.